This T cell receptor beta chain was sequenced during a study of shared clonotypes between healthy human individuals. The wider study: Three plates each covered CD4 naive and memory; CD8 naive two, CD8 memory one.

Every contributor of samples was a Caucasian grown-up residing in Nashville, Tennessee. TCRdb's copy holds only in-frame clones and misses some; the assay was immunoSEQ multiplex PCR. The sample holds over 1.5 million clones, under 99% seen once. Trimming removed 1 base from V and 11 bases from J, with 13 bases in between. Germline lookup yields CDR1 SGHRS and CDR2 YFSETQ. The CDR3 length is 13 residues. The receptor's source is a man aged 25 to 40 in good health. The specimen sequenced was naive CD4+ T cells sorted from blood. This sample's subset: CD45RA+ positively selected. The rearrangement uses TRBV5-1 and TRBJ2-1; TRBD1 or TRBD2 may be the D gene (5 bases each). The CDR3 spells CASSLKFQGQQFF. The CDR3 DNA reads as TGCGCCAGCAGCTTGAAGTTTCAGGGACAGCAGTTCTTC. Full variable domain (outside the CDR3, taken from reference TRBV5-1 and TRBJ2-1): KAGVTQTPRYLIKTRGQQVTLSCSPISGHRSVSWYQQTPGQGLQFLFEYFSETQRNKGNFPGRFSGRQFSNSRSEMNVSTLELGDSALYLCASSLKFQGQQFFGPGTRLTVL.